The entry below describes one T cell receptor beta chain. This entry belongs to a study of blood T cell repertoires in COVID-19. The V end lost 6 bases, the J end lost 0 bases, and 12 bases lay between the germline ends. The germline gives CDR1 MNHEY, CDR2 SMNVEV (reference sequence). This CDR3 is built from 15 residues. Sequencing used immunoSEQ multiplex PCR; TCRdb keeps in-frame clones, though not all of them. Among hundreds of thousands of clones listed, about 87% were seen once. The specimen sequenced was peripheral blood. The chain recombines TRBV27 with TRBJ1-5; D is uncertain. The source is a man aged 55-75 years who had recovered from COVID-19. In nucleotides, the CDR3 is TGTGCCAGCAGCCTTCAGTACCATAGCAATCAGCCCCAGCATTTT. Translation: CASSLQYHSNQPQHF.